Listed below are T cell receptor beta chains from one sample, sequenced in a study of cytomegalovirus exposure and HLA in healthy donors. Assay: immunoSEQ multiplex PCR; the TCRdb copy retains only in-frame clones and omits some. The data hold about 250,000 clones, with less than 90% observed a single time. Source material: PBMCs. The origin of the receptors is a man younger than 35 in good health and CMV-seropositive. Both conserved end residues are part of each CDR3. Fields, in order: V gene, D gene, clone size, J gene, CDR3 DNA, CDR3 protein. The D gene is left open where the match is weak. Clone size is given for some rows only: seen once, a few or many times, or a class if the clone is expanded.

TRBV7-2	TRBD1	NA	TRBJ2-2	TGTGCCAGCAGCTTAAGACAGGGTTTAACCGGGGAGCTGTTTTTT	CASSLRQGLTGELFF
TRBV5-8	NA	few	TRBJ2-7	TGTGCCAGCAGCTTCGGCGGGGGCTTCAACGAGCAGTACTTC	CASSFGGGFNEQYF
TRBV7-9	TRBD1	NA	TRBJ2-2	TGTGCCAGCAGCTTAGTAGGGGGCAACGGGGAGCTGTTTTTT	CASSLVGGNGELFF
TRBV27	TRBD1	few	TRBJ2-7	TGTGCCAGCAGGAGACAGGGGTCGGTCGAGCAGTACTTC	CASRRQGSVEQYF
TRBV29-1	NA	NA	TRBJ2-1	TGCAGCGTTGTTCCAGGTAGCAATGAGCAGTTCTTC	CSVVPGSNEQFF
TRBV28	NA	few	TRBJ1-2	TGTGCCAGCAGTCCCCGGGCCGCTAACTATGGCTACACCTTC	CASSPRAANYGYTF
TRBV12-5	NA	once	TRBJ2-3	TGTGCTAGTGGTTTGGTAATCGGCCGATCGGGGACAGATACGCAGTATTTT	CASGLVIGRSGTDTQYF
TRBV4-1	TRBD1	NA	TRBJ2-1	TGCGCCAGCAGCCCCCGAGGGACAGGGCAATCCTACAATGAGCAGTTCTTC	CASSPRGTGQSYNEQFF
TRBV7-8	TRBD2	NA	TRBJ2-2	TGTGCCAGCAGCCCGCTAGCGGGAGGGCCTCGGAACACCGGGGAGCTGTTTTTT	CASSPLAGGPRNTGELFF
TRBV29-1	TRBD2	NA	TRBJ2-6	TGCAGCGTTGAAGATAGGGGGGGGAGACTAGCGGGACCCCCTGGGGCCAACGTCCTGACTTTC	CSVEDRGGRLAGPPGANVLTF